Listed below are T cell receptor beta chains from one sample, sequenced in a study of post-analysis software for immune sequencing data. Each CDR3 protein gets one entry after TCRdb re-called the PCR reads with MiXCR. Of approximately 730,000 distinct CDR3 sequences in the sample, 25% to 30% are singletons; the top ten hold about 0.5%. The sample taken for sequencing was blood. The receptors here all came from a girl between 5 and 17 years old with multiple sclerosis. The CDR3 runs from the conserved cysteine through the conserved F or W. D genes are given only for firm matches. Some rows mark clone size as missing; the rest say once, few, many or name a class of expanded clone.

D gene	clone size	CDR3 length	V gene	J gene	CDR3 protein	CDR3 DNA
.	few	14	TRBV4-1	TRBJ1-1	CASSQEEENTEAFF	TGCGCCAGCAGCCAAGAAGAAGAGAACACTGAAGCTTTCTTT
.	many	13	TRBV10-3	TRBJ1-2	CAISEEGNYGYTF	TGTGCCATCAGTGAGGAGGGGAACTATGGCTACACCTTC
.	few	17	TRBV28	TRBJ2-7	CASSLNGPAKHSYEQYF	TGTGCCAGCAGTTTAAACGGACCAGCGAAACACTCCTACGAGCAGTACTTC
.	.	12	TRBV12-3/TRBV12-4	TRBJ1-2	CASFSGNYGYTF	TGTGCCAGCTTCAGCGGAAACTATGGCTACACCTTC
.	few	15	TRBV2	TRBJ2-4	CASCEFGTQRDIQYF	TGTGCCAGCTGTGAATTTGGCACCCAGAGGGACATTCAGTACTTC
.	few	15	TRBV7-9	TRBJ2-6	CASSLGPAGANVRTF	TGTGCCAGCAGCTTAGGTCCGGCTGGGGCCAACGTCCGGACTTTC
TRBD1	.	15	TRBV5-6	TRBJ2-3	CPSSLGDRAADTQYF	TGTCCCAGCAGCTTGGGGGACAGGGCTGCGGATACGCAGTATTTT
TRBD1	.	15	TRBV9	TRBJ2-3	CASSEGNQGADTQYF	TGTGCCAGCAGCGAGGGGAACCAGGGGGCAGATACGCAGTATTTT
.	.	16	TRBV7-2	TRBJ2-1	CASSLRRGGGADEQFF	TGTGCCAGCAGCTTAAGGCGCGGTGGTGGGGCGGATGAGCAGTTCTTC
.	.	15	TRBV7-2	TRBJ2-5	CASSLDAGSGETQYF	TGTGCCAGCAGCTTGGATGCTGGGAGCGGGGAGACCCAGTACTTC
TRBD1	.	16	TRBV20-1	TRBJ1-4	CSARESTGVGIGKLFF	TGCAGTGCTAGAGAGTCGACAGGGGTCGGCATAGGAAAACTGTTTTTT
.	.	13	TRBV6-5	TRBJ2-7	CASSGTPIGEQYF	TGTGCCAGCAGTGGGACCCCCATCGGGGAGCAGTACTTC
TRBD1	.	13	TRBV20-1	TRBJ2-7	CSASPGQGREQYF	TGCAGTGCTTCTCCGGGACAGGGTAGAGAGCAGTACTTC
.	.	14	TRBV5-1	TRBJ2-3	CANSLGRQVDTQYF	TGCGCCAACAGCTTGGGGCGGCAGGTAGATACGCAGTATTTT
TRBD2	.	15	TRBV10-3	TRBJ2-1	CANSGTSGEYNEQFF	TGTGCCAACTCCGGGACTAGCGGAGAGTACAATGAGCAGTTCTTC
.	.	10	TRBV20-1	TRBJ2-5	CSANKQEQYF	TGCAGTGCAAATAAGCAAGAGCAGTACTTC
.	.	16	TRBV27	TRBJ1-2	CASSSAGLWGEDGYTF	TGTGCCAGCAGTTCCGCGGGGCTTTGGGGCGAGGATGGCTACACCTTC
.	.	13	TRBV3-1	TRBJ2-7	CASSQATCYEQYF	TGTGCCAGCAGCCAAGCAACCTGCTACGAGCAGTACTTC
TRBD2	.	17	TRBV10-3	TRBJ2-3	CAISLNLAGGRIDTQYF	TGTGCCATCAGCCTAAATCTAGCGGGGGGCCGCATAGATACGCAGTATTTT
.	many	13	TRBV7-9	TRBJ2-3	CASSSTPQGTQYF	TGTGCCAGCAGTTCAACCCCCCAGGGTACGCAGTATTTT
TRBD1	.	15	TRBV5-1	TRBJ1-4	CASRDRGSSNEKLFF	TGCGCCAGCAGAGACAGGGGCTCCTCTAATGAAAAACTGTTTTTT
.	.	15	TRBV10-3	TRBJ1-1	CAIKTTGPRGTEAFF	TGTGCCATCAAGACAACAGGGCCCCGGGGAACTGAAGCTTTCTTT
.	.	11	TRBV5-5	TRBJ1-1	CASKASSEAFF	TGTGCCAGCAAGGCTTCCTCTGAAGCTTTCTTT
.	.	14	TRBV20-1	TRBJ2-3	CSAGSDSRTDTQYF	TGCAGTGCGGGCTCCGACAGTCGCACAGATACGCAGTATTTT
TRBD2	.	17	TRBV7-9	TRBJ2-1	CASSLGLAGGYAKEQFF	TGTGCCAGCAGCTTAGGGCTAGCGGGAGGCTACGCCAAGGAGCAGTTCTTC
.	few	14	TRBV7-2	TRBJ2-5	CASSLVPSQETQYF	TGTGCCAGCAGCTTAGTTCCATCACAAGAGACCCAGTACTTC
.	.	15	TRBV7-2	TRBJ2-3	CASSPQAGFTDTQYF	TGTGCCAGCAGCCCTCAGGCGGGTTTCACAGATACGCAGTATTTT
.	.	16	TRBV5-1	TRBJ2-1	CASSAYDRSSYNEQFF	TGCGCCAGCAGCGCGTACGACCGAAGCTCCTACAATGAGCAGTTCTTC
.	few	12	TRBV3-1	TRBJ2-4	CASSRPGQRLFF	TGTGCCAGCAGCCGACCCGGACAAAGGCTCTTCTTC
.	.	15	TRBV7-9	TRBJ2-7	CASSLGGSMPYEQYF	TGTGCCAGCAGCTTAGGAGGAAGCATGCCCTACGAGCAGTACTTC
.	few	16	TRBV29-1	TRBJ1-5	CSVGWGPGGSSQPQHF	TGCAGCGTTGGTTGGGGGCCCGGGGGAAGTAGCCAGCCCCAGCATTTT
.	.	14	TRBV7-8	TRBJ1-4	CASSSRSINEKLFF	TGTGCCAGCAGCTCCCGGAGCATTAATGAAAAACTGTTTTTT
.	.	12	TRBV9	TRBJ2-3	CASSPPLDTQYF	TGTGCCAGCAGCCCGCCCTTGGATACGCAGTATTTT
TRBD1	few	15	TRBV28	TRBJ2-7	CATYRDRDSPHEQYF	TGTGCCACCTACCGGGACAGGGATTCCCCTCACGAGCAGTACTTC
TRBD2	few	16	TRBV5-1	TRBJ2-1	CASSSTGTSEGGEQFF	TGCGCCAGCAGCTCAACCGGGACTAGCGAGGGGGGTGAGCAGTTCTTC
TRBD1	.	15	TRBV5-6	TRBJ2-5	CASRRQGLIFNEQYF	TGTGCCAGCAGACGACAGGGTTTGATTTTCAATGAGCAGTACTTC
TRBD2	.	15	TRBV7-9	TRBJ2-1	CACSSSGAYYNEQFF	TGTGCCTGCAGTTCAAGCGGGGCGTACTACAATGAGCAGTTCTTC
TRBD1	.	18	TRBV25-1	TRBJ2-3	CASSEWTGTGLHTDTQYF	TGTGCCAGCAGTGAATGGACCGGGACAGGGCTACACACAGATACGCAGTATTTT
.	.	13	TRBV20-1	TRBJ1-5	CSAIWTANQPQHF	TGCAGTGCTATATGGACAGCCAATCAGCCCCAGCATTTT
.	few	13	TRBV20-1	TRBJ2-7	CSANRFPSYEQYF	TGCAGTGCTAACAGGTTCCCCTCCTACGAGCAGTACTTC
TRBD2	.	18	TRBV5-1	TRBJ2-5	CASSLTGTSGRSVETQYF	TGCGCCAGCAGCTTGACCGGGACTAGCGGGAGGTCTGTGGAGACCCAGTACTTC
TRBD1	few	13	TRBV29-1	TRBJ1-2	CSVHPTGNYGYTF	TGCAGCGTCCATCCGACAGGGAACTATGGCTACACCTTC
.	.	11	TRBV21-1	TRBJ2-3	CASRNITGSRF	TGTGCCAGCAGGAACATAACTGGTAGCAGGTTT
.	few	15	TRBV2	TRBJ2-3	CASRERMTLEDTQYF	TGTGCCAGCCGAGAGCGAATGACGCTCGAAGATACGCAGTATTTT
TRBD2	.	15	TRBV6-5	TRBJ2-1	CASSRTSGSFSEQFF	TGTGCCAGCAGCCGGACTAGCGGGAGCTTCAGTGAGCAGTTCTTC
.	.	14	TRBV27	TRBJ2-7	CASSWAGHSYEQYF	TGTGCCAGCAGTTGGGCGGGACACTCCTACGAGCAGTACTTC
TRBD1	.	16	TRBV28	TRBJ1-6	CASSLSRGQGNSPLHF	TGTGCCAGCAGCCTAAGCCGGGGACAGGGGAATTCACCCCTCCACTTT
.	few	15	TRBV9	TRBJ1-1	CASSPHSTVNTEAFF	TGTGCCAGCAGCCCCCACTCGACTGTGAACACTGAAGCTTTCTTT
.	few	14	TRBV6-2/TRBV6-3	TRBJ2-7	CASSYGRGAYEQYF	TGTGCCAGCAGTTATGGCCGCGGGGCCTACGAGCAGTACTTC
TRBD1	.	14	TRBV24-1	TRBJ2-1	CATSGTGGRGEQFF	TGTGCCACCAGTGGAACAGGGGGTAGGGGTGAGCAGTTCTTC
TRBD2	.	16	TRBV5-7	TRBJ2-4	CASTHTSESGKNIQYF	TGTGCCAGCACCCATACTAGCGAGAGTGGCAAAAACATTCAGTACTTC
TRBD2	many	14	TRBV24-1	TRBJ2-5	CATSASGAQETQYF	TGTGCCACCAGTGCCAGCGGGGCCCAAGAGACCCAGTACTTC
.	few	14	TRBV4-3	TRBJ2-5	CASSQEVAQETQYF	TGCGCCAGCAGCCAAGAGGTGGCCCAAGAGACCCAGTACTTC